These 22 T cell receptor beta chains were sequenced from one sample in a study of Graves' ophthalmopathy and Graves' hyperthyroidism. Amplifying from RNA transcripts, the study obtained TCR beta CDR3 regions. The workflow started with a first-round RT-PCR run with HTBI primers and then moved on to a second-round multiplex PCR. TCRdb re-analysed the multiplex PCR reads in MiXCR, keeping a single row per CDR3 protein. Among almost 750,000 distinct CDR3 sequences listed, approximately 40% were seen once. Material for sequencing was peripheral blood. The receptors originated from an adult man with Graves' ophthalmopathy.

This clonotype occurred many times. This chain connects TRBV9 to TRBJ1-2; D gene uncertain. The CDR3 runs to 14 residues. Germline V gene sequence: CDR1 SGDLS, CDR2 YYNGEE. Trimming took off 5 bases at V and 4 bases at J, with 15 bases between the two ends. The CDR3 spells CASRKNRIIYGYTF. The CDR3 DNA reads as TGTGCCAGCAGGAAGAACAGAATAATCTATGGCTACACCTTC.

This clonotype was counted many times. The chain combines TRBV29-1 with TRBJ2-7; D is uncertain. The CDR3 loop spans 11 amino acids. V lost 7 bases and J lost 3, with 10 bases in between. CDR1 and CDR2 (germline): SQVTM, ANQGSEA. The CDR3 loop is CSGRWGYEQYF. CDR3 sequence (DNA): TGCAGCGGACGTTGGGGCTACGAGCAGTACTTC.

The V and J genes are TRBV7-9 and TRBJ1-1; 7 bases match TRBD1. This CDR3 comprises 14 residues. V shed 4 bases, J shed 4 bases, and the junction held 6 bases outside the gene matches. The V gene's germline CDR1 is SEHNR and CDR2 FQNEAQ (reference sequence). Here the CDR3 reads CASSSEDRLTEAFF. In DNA form, the CDR3 reads TGTGCCAGCAGCTCCGAGGACAGGCTCACTGAAGCTTTCTTT.

This clonotype was counted at least ten times. This chain joins TRBV9 and TRBJ2-2; no reliable D call. The V and J ends lost 2 bases and 5 bases respectively, with 7 bases between them. The germline V gene encodes CDR1 SGDLS and CDR2 YYNGEE. There are 13 residues in the CDR3. The CDR3 loop is CASSVGDTGELFF. Written as DNA, the CDR3 is TGTGCCAGCAGCGTTGGGGATACCGGGGAGCTGTTTTTT.

The rearrangement uses TRBV25-1 and TRBJ2-2, with 7 bases that match TRBD1. V dropped 8 bases and J dropped 4; count of bases not matched to a gene: 4. This CDR3 has 13 amino acids. CDR1 and CDR2 from the germline V gene are MGHDK and SYGVNS. CDR3: CASLTGFTGELFF. The CDR3 DNA sequence: TGTGCCAGCTTGACAGGGTTCACCGGGGAGCTGTTTTTT.

A single count supports this clonotype. The chain uses TRBV20-1 and TRBJ2-7, with 9 bases that match TRBD2. V dropped 0 bases and J dropped 8; count of bases not matched to a gene: 11. The CDR3 totals 15 residues. The V gene's germline CDR1 is DFQATT and CDR2 SNEGSKA (reference sequence). The CDR3 region is CSARDRAGGPLKQYF. The CDR3 DNA sequence: TGCAGTGCTAGAGATCGGGCGGGGGGGCCTCTCAAGCAGTACTTC.

The CDR3 DNA reads TGTGCCAGCAGCGTAGGAGCCGGAAAGTATAGCAATCAGCCCCAGCATTTT. Translation gives CASSVGAGKYSNQPQHF. The chain is built from TRBV9 and TRBJ1-5; D unresolved. Germline loops: CDR1 SGDLS, CDR2 YYNGEE. V lost 0 bases and J 0 bases, leaving 13 bases between the germline ends. The CDR3 runs to 17 residues.

A few counts support this clonotype. The V call is TRBV19, the J call TRBJ2-7; TRBD1 might be the D (5 bases). V shed 2 bases and J shed 4 bases, with 15 bases lying between them. CDR1 LNHDA and CDR2 SQIVND come from the germline V gene (reference sequence). This CDR3 is built from 15 residues. The CDR3 sequence: CASSILTDGSYEQYF. In DNA, the CDR3 is TGTGCCAGTAGTATACTGACAGATGGGTCGTACGAGCAGTACTTC. The whole variable domain, filled in from reference TRBV19 and TRBJ2-7, reads DGGITQSPKYLFRKEGQNVTLSCEQNLNHDAMYWYRQDPGQGLRLIYYSQIVNDFQKGDIAEGYSVSREKKESFPLTVTSAQKNPTAFYLCASSILTDGSYEQYFGPGTRLTVT.

This clonotype was seen many times. This chain connects TRBV15 to TRBJ2-5; a possible D gene is TRBD2 (5 bases). The length of the CDR3 is 15 residues. Trimming stripped 0 bases from V and 9 bases from J, with 17 bases between. Germline-derived CDR1 and CDR2 are LNHNV and YYDKDF (reference sequence). The CDR3 loop is CATSRDFERRAAQYF. The CDR3, as DNA: TGTGCCACCAGCAGAGATTTCGAGCGGCGGGCGGCCCAGTACTTC.

This clonotype was counted between two and nine times. The chain has TRBV9 and TRBJ2-5, with TRBD1 matching 10 bases. V dropped 4 bases and J dropped 2; count of bases not matched to a gene: 8. This CDR3 is built from 16 residues. Per germline, CDR1 SGDLS and CDR2 YYNGEE. CDR3 amino acids: CASSPRTGGNQETQYF. CDR3 sequence (DNA): TGTGCCAGCAGCCCCCGGACAGGGGGAAATCAAGAGACCCAGTACTTC.

This chain uses TRBV14 with TRBJ1-5; TRBD1 matches at 8 bases. The germline gives CDR1 SGHDN, CDR2 FVKESK. The CDR3 sequence is 14 residues long. V gave up 0 bases and J gave up 9 bases; unmatched junction bases: 4. The CDR3 DNA follows: TGTGCCAGCAGCCAAGACAGGGGGCGTCGGCCCCAGCATTTT. It codes for CASSQDRGRRPQHF.

This chain joins TRBV7-9 and TRBJ2-7, with 9 bases matching TRBD1. The junction had 11 bases not matched to a gene; V was cut back by 7 bases and J by 4 bases. Germline assignment: CDR1 SEHNR and CDR2 FQNEAQ (reference sequence). This CDR3 comprises 15 residues. CDR3 residues: CASIDSGTGRYEQYF. The CDR3 coding sequence is TGTGCCAGCATAGACTCCGGGACAGGGAGGTACGAGCAGTACTTC.

This clonotype occurred many times. The chain couples TRBV7-9 to TRBJ2-2; D may be TRBD2 (6 bases). The CDR3 consists of 13 residues. V gave up 5 bases and J gave up 6 bases, with 10 bases separating them. In germline, CDR1 is SEHNR, CDR2 FQNEAQ (reference sequence). The CDR3 bases are TGTGCCAGCAGCCAGAGGAGGGCCGGGGAGCTGTTTTTT. Translated, it gives CASSQRRAGELFF.

This clonotype occurred many times. The chain is built from TRBV5-1 and TRBJ1-3; 10 bases line up with TRBD1. The CDR3 runs 14 residues. The junction had 2 bases not matched to a gene; V was cut back by 4 bases and J by 4 bases. Looked up from germline, CDR1 is SGHRS and CDR2 is YFSETQ. The CDR3 protein is CASSLGQGGNTIYF. The CDR3 DNA is TGCGCCAGCAGCCTGGGACAGGGGGGAAACACCATATATTTT. Full variable domain (rest looked up from reference TRBV5-1 and TRBJ1-3): KAGVTQTPRYLIKTRGQQVTLSCSPISGHRSVSWYQQTPGQGLQFLFEYFSETQRNKGNFPGRFSGRQFSNSRSEMNVSTLELGDSALYLCASSLGQGGNTIYFGEGSWLTVV.

In its sample, this clonotype was seen a few times. This chain connects TRBV29-1 to TRBJ2-2; D is unclear. V lost 7 bases, J lost 0 bases, and 12 bases lay in between. CDR1 and CDR2 (germline): SQVTM, ANQGSEA. CDR3 length: 14 residues. Here the CDR3 DNA reads TGCAGCGGCGAGGCAGACGCGAACACCGGGGAGCTGTTTTTT. Its protein is CSGEADANTGELFF.

V and J are TRBV5-1 and TRBJ1-6; D perhaps matches TRBD1 (5 bases). V was shortened by 0 bases and J by 1 base, with 8 bases between the two germline ends. The CDR3 loop spans 16 amino acids. Germline CDR1 and CDR2: SGHRS and YFSETQ. The chain's CDR3 is CASSLAGVSYNSPLHF. The CDR3 coding sequence is TGCGCCAGCAGCTTGGCGGGGGTATCCTATAATTCACCCCTCCACTTT.

This clonotype was observed many times. The chain carries TRBV11-2 and TRBJ1-2; a possible D gene is TRBD1 (6 bases). The germline gives CDR1 SGHAT, CDR2 FQNNGV. V lost 10 bases, J lost 8 bases, and 20 bases lay in between. The CDR3 has 13 amino acids. The CDR3 region has the DNA TGTGCCACCAGGGGTAACACCGCTAGGGGCTACACCTTC. It translates to CATRGNTARGYTF.

The chain is built from TRBV20-1 and TRBJ1-5, with TRBD1 matching 7 bases. Germline V gene sequence: CDR1 DFQATT, CDR2 SNEGSKA (reference sequence). The CDR3 totals 15 residues. V lost 0 bases, J lost 5 bases, and 7 bases stayed unmatched. CDR3 loop: CSARDKTGFHQPQHF. For the CDR3, the DNA is TGCAGTGCTAGAGACAAGACAGGGTTCCATCAGCCCCAGCATTTT.

There are many counts of this clonotype. CDR3 nucleotide sequence: TGCAGCGTTGAAGATCCGGGGCCCAACTCTGGAAACACCATATATTTT. Its protein product is CSVEDPGPNSGNTIYF. The V gene is TRBV29-1, the J gene TRBJ1-3; D may be TRBD1 (5 bases). Germline CDR1 SQVTM, CDR2 ANQGSEA. This CDR3 comprises 16 residues. Trimming cost V 0 bases and J 0 bases, with 12 bases left between them.

On this clonotype itself: A much larger clonotype is one base distant, so this may be a read error. The rearrangement links TRBV29-1 to TRBJ1-5, with no clear D. Germline loops: CDR1 SQVTM, CDR2 ANQGSEA. The CDR3 totals 10 residues. The CDR3 sequence: CSVGDQPRHF. CDR3 DNA: TGCAGCGTTGGGGATCAGCCCCGGCATTTT.

J is TRBJ2-7 and V is TRBV7-9, with a tentative D call TRBD2 (6 bases). The CDR3 has 16 amino acids. Between the trimmed V and J ends, which lost 1 base and 1 base, there was a span of 14 bases. From germline, CDR1 is SEHNR and CDR2 FQNEAQ (reference sequence). The CDR3 DNA reads TGTGCCAGCAGCTTAGTGCGGGGCCCCCGTTCCTACGAGCAGTACTTC. This translates into CASSLVRGPRSYEQYF. The full variable domain, its missing parts supplied by reference TRBV7-9 and TRBJ2-7, is DTGVSQNPRHKITKRGQNVTFRCDPISEHNRLYWYRQTLGQGPEFLTYFQNEAQLEKSRLLSDRFSAERPKGSFSTLEIQRTEQGDSAMYLCASSLVRGPRSYEQYFGPGTRLTVT.

This clonotype has a handful of counts. The chain is built from TRBV2 and TRBJ2-7, with TRBD2 identical over 9 bases. The germline V gene encodes CDR1 SNHLY and CDR2 FYNNEI. The V gene end was trimmed by 2 bases and the J gene end by 5 bases; junction bases not matched to a gene: 10. CDR3 length equals 16 residues. The CDR3 bases are TGTGCCAGCAGTGAACCGGGGCTAGCGGGGTCTGACGAGCAGTACTTC. It translates to CASSEPGLAGSDEQYF.